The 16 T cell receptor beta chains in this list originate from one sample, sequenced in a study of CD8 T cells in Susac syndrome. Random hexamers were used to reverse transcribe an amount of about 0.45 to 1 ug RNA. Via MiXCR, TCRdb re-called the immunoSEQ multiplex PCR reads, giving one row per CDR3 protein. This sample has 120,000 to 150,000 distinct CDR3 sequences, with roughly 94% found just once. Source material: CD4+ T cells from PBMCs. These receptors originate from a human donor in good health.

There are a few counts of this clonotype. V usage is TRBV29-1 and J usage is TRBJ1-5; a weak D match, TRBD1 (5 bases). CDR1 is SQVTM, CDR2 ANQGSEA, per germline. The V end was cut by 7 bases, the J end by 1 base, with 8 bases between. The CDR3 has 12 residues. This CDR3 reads CSAGGSNQPQHF. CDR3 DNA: TGCAGCGCCGGGGGAAGCAATCAGCCCCAGCATTTT.

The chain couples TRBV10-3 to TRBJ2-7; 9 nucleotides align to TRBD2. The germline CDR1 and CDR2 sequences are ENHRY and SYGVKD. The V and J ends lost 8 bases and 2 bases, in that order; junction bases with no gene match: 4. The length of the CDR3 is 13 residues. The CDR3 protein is CAIGGLATYEQYF. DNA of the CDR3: TGTGCCATCGGAGGACTAGCGACCTACGAGCAGTACTTC.

CDR3 loop: CASSFRRPGAESYEQYF. As DNA, the CDR3 is TGTGCCAGCAGTTTCCGCCGCCCAGGAGCGGAGTCCTACGAGCAGTACTTC. The V gene is TRBV27, the J gene TRBJ2-7, with D perhaps matching TRBD2 (5 bases). V shed 3 bases and J shed 1 base, with 19 bases lying between them. The length of the CDR3 is 17 residues. The germline V gene has CDR1 MNHEY and CDR2 SMNVEV (reference sequence).

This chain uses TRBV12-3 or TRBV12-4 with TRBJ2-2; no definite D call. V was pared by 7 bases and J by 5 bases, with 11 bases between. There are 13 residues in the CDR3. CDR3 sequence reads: CASTRLATGELFF. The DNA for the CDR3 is TGTGCCAGCACCCGACTCGCTACCGGGGAGCTGTTTTTT.

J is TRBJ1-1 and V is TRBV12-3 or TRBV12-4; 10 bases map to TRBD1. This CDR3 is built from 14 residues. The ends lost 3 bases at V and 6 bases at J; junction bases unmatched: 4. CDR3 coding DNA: TGTGCCAGCAGTTTGGGACAGGGGTTCGCTGAAGCTTTCTTT. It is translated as CASSLGQGFAEAFF.

The CDR3 DNA reads TGCAGCGTTATGGGGACAGGAGGTCATGGCTACACCTTC. This gives the protein CSVMGTGGHGYTF. The chain uses TRBV29-1 and TRBJ1-2, with 8 nucleotides matching TRBD1. This CDR3 contains 13 residues. Germline CDR1 reads SQVTM; CDR2 reads ANQGSEA. The V and J ends lost 5 bases and 6 bases, in that order; junction bases with no gene match: 8.

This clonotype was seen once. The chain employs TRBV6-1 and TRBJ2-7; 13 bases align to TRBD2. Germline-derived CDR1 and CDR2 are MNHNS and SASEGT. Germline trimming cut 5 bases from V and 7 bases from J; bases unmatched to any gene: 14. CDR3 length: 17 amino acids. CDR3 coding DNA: TGTGCCAGCAGTCAACGACCGGGACTAGCGGGAATGGGGGAGCAGTACTTC. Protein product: CASSQRPGLAGMGEQYF.

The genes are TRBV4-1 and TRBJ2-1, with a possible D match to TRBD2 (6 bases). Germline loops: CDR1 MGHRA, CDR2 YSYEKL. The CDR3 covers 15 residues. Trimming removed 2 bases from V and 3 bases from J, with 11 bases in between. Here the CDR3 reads CASSQKVTSYNEQFF. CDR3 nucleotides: TGCGCCAGCAGCCAAAAGGTGACTAGCTACAATGAGCAGTTCTTC.

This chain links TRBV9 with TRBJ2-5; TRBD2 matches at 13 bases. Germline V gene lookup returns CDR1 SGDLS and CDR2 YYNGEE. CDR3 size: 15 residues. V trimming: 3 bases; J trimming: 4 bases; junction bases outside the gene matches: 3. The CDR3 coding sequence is TGTGCCAGCAGCGAGGGACTAGCGGGACCAGAGACCCAGTACTTC. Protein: CASSEGLAGPETQYF.

The chain's CDR3 is CASSFSTLRGYTF. Written as DNA, the CDR3 is TGTGCCAGCAGTTTCTCGACCTTGCGGGGCTACACCTTC. The chain combines TRBV27 with TRBJ1-2; D ambiguous. The CDR3 consists of 13 residues. Looked up from germline, CDR1 is MNHEY and CDR2 is SMNVEV (reference sequence). Trimming stripped 3 bases from V and 8 bases from J, with 13 bases between.

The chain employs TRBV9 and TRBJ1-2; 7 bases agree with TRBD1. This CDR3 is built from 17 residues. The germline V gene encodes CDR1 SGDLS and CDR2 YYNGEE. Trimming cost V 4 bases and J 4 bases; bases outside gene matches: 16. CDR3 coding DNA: TGTGCCAGCAGCCTCCATCCCGGGGTGGGACAGTCCTATGGCTACACCTTC. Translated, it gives CASSLHPGVGQSYGYTF.

CDR3 sequence: CASRLANQPQHF. The CDR3 DNA follows: TGTGCCAGCCGGTTGGCCAATCAGCCCCAGCATTTT. This chain joins TRBV19 and TRBJ1-5, with D unclear. V lost 9 bases and J lost 3, with 9 bases in between. The germline gives CDR1 LNHDA, CDR2 SQIVND (reference sequence). The CDR3 covers 12 residues.

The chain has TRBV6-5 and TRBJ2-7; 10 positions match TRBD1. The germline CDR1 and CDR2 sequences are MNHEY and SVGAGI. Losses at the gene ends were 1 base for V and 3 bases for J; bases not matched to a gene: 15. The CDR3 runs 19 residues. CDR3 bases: TGTGCCAGCAGTTACTTATCCGGGACAGGGGCGTTTTTATACTACGAGCAGTACTTC. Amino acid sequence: CASSYLSGTGAFLYYEQYF.

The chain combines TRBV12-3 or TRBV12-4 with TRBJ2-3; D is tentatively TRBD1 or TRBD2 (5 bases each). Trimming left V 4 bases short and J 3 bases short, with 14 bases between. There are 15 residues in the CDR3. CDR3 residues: CASSSSGWRTDTQYF. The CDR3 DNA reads TGTGCCAGCAGTTCTTCAGGGTGGAGGACAGATACGCAGTATTTT.

The CDR3 protein is CASSGGLVSDEQFF. The CDR3 nucleotides read TGTGCCAGCAGCGGAGGACTAGTCAGCGATGAGCAGTTCTTC. The chain joins TRBV5-4 to TRBJ2-1; 7 positions agree with TRBD2. Germline V CDR1 and CDR2: SGHNT, YYREEE (reference sequence). The junction had 9 bases not matched to a gene; V was cut back by 4 bases and J by 8 bases. CDR3 size: 14 residues. The whole variable domain, filled in from reference TRBV5-4 and TRBJ2-1, reads ETGVTQSPTHLIKTRGQQVTLRCSSQSGHNTVSWYQQALGQGPQFIFQYYREEENGRGNFPPRFSGLQFPNYSSELNVNALELDDSALYLCASSGGLVSDEQFFGPGTRLTVL.

The CDR3 coding sequence is TGTGCCAGCTCACCGGACAGGGAAGCGGACGAGCAGTACTTC. Translating gives CASSPDREADEQYF. The V gene is TRBV18, the J gene TRBJ2-7, with 8 bases identical to TRBD1. There are 14 residues in the CDR3. Germline loops: CDR1 KGHSH, CDR2 LQKENI. The V and J ends lost 3 bases and 5 bases, in that order; junction bases with no gene match: 6. The complete variable domain, with remaining parts taken from reference TRBV18 and TRBJ2-7, reads NAGVMQNPRHLVRRRGQEARLRCSPMKGHSHVYWYRQLPEEGLKFMVYLQKENIIDESGMPKERFSAEFPKEGPSILRIQQVVRGDSAAYFCASSPDREADEQYFGPGTRLTVT.